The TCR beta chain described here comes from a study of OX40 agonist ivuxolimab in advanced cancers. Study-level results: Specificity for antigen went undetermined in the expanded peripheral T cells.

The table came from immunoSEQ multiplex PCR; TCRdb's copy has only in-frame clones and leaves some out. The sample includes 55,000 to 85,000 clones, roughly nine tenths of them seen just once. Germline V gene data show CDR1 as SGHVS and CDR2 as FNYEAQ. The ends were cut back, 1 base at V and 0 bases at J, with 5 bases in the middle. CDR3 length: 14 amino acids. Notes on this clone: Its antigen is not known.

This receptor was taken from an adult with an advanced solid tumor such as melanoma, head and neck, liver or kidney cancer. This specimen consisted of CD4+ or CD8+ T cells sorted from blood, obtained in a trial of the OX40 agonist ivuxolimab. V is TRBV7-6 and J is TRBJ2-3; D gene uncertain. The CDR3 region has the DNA TGTGCCAGCAGCTTAGTGTATAGCACAGATACGCAGTATTTT. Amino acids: CASSLVYSTDTQYF.